Below are 19 T cell receptor beta chains sequenced from a single sample in a study of T cell repertoires in cytomegalovirus infection. A single record per CDR3 protein comes from TCRdb applying MiXCR to the reads. Of fewer than 550,000 distinct CDR3 sequences detected, roughly 30% appear once; the ten largest clones hold roughly 13%. The specimen was PBMCs. Receptors were obtained from a human donor in good health (CMV status not recorded). Some clones in this sample may be carry-over from other donors' samples.

This clonotype was detected many times. This chain joins TRBV7-8 and TRBJ1-1; D may be TRBD1 (5 bases). Germline CDR1 is SGHVS and CDR2 is FQNEAQ. The V end was cut by 1 base, the J end by 6 bases, with 12 bases between. This CDR3 is built from 14 residues. The CDR3 region is CASSLVGEIAEAFF. As DNA, the CDR3 is TGTGCCAGCAGCTTAGTAGGGGAAATAGCTGAAGCTTTCTTT.

This clonotype was detected many times. This rearrangement joins TRBV12-3 or TRBV12-4 to TRBJ2-7, with D possibly TRBD1 on 5 matching bases. The CDR3 is 12 residues long. The V end lost 4 bases, the J end lost 6 bases, and 10 bases lay between the germline ends. In nucleotides, the CDR3 is TGTGCCAGCAGTTCTAGACAGACCGAGCAGTACTTC. Protein sequence: CASSSRQTEQYF.

As to this clonotype: This sequence may be a read error, since a much larger clone differs from it by one base. This chain links TRBV6-6 with TRBJ2-1; D perhaps matches TRBD1 (6 bases). Germline V gives CDR1 MNHNY, CDR2 SVGAGI (reference sequence). The CDR3 has 14 amino acids. In DNA form, the CDR3 reads TGTGCCCGCAGTAACGTCCCGGGACATGCTGAGCAGTTCTTC. Translated: CARSNVPGHAEQFF.

Remarks on this clonotype: This likely comes from a read error, as the CDR3 has no conserved phenylalanine or tryptophan at its end. The chain is built from TRBV7-6 and TRBJ2-7; 11 positions match TRBD1. Per the germline V gene, CDR1 is SGHVS and CDR2 is FNYEAQ. V shed 3 bases and J 4 bases; nucleotides not matched to a gene: 2. There are 14 residues in the CDR3. The CDR3 bases are TGTGCCAGCAGCTTTGGGACAGGGGGATACGAGCAGTACTTA. It yields the protein CASSFGTGGYEQYL.

The CDR3 nucleotides read TGTGCCAGCAGCTTGGCCATGGAGGGAGGGTATGGCTACACCTTC. It encodes CASSLAMEGGYGYTF. The rearrangement joins TRBV5-6 to TRBJ1-2; D remains unclear. The CDR3 has 15 amino acids. Germline V gene sequence: CDR1 SGHDT, CDR2 YYEEEE. The germline V and J ends were trimmed by 0 bases and 5 bases, with 14 bases remaining between them. The full variable domain, completed using reference TRBV5-6 and TRBJ1-2, is DAGVTQSPTHLIKTRGQQVTLRCSPKSGHDTVSWYQQALGQGPQFIFQYYEEEERQRGNFPDRFSGHQFPNYSSELNVNALLLGDSALYLCASSLAMEGGYGYTFGSGTRLTVV.

This clonotype was counted a few times. V usage is TRBV6-5 and J usage is TRBJ2-3, with D tentatively TRBD2 (7 bases). The V end lost 7 bases, the J end lost 8 bases, and 19 bases lay between the germline ends. The germline CDR1 and CDR2 sequences are MNHEY and SVGAGI. This CDR3 comprises 14 residues. The DNA for the CDR3 is TGTGCCAGCAAGCCTCCGGGGGGCGGGGGTACGCAGTATTTT. This codes for CASKPPGGGGTQYF.

This clonotype was seen more than once but under ten times. The CDR3 DNA reads as TGTGCCAGCAGTTACGAGGGCTCGGGCACAGATACGCAGTATTTT. This gives the protein CASSYEGSGTDTQYF. The V call is TRBV6-5, the J call TRBJ2-3, with D maybe TRBD2 (5 bases). V shed 2 bases and J shed 1 base, with 10 bases lying between them. This CDR3 is built from 15 residues. Germline CDR1 MNHEY, CDR2 SVGAGI.

This clonotype was seen repeatedly, ten times or more. The V gene is TRBV7-2, the J gene TRBJ2-3; either TRBD1 or TRBD2 may fit D (6 bases each). This CDR3 contains 17 residues. V was pared by 4 bases and J by 5 bases, with 22 bases between. Germline-derived CDR1 and CDR2 are SGHTA and FQGNSA. DNA of the CDR3: TGTGCCAGCAGCTCACGCCTTGGGTGGGGGGCCCAAGATACGCAGTATTTT. It codes for CASSSRLGWGAQDTQYF.

J is TRBJ1-1 and V is TRBV12-3 or TRBV12-4, with no clear D. V was clipped by 3 bases and J by 0 bases, with 11 bases between them. The CDR3 length is 15 residues. CDR3 in amino acids: CASSLDGGVNTEAFF. CDR3 sequence (DNA): TGTGCCAGCAGTTTGGATGGTGGGGTGAACACTGAAGCTTTCTTT.

Turning to this clonotype: Because it lacks the conserved phenylalanine or tryptophan at the end, this CDR3 is likely a read error. CDR3 coding DNA: TGTGCCAGCAGCCAAGACGTAGCGGGGGTCGGCACAGATACGCAGTATTTG. It specifies CASSQDVAGVGTDTQYL. The chain uses TRBV7-2 and TRBJ2-3; 9 bases fit TRBD2. CDR1 and CDR2 from the germline V gene are SGHTA and FQGNSA. This CDR3 comprises 17 residues. V shed 5 bases, J shed 1 base, and the junction held 10 bases outside the gene matches.

On this clonotype: It is likely a read error, because the conserved phenylalanine at the end of the CDR3 is missing. V and J are TRBV15 and TRBJ2-1, with D perhaps TRBD1 or TRBD2 (5 bases each). Germline V gene lookup returns CDR1 LNHNV and CDR2 YYDKDF (reference sequence). CDR3 length: 15 amino acids. Trimming stripped 0 bases from V and 2 bases from J, with 8 bases between. The CDR3 loop is CATSREGTPYNEQFL. CDR3 DNA sequence: TGTGCCACCAGCAGAGAAGGGACCCCCTACAATGAGCAGTTCTTA.

To note about this clonotype: Because the CDR3 is missing its conserved closing phenylalanine or tryptophan, this is likely a read error. The rearrangement links TRBV7-8 to TRBJ1-6; D unclear. V lost 2 bases and J lost 8, with 10 bases in between. This CDR3 is built from 14 residues. The germline V gene has CDR1 SGHVS and CDR2 FQNEAQ. In DNA, the CDR3 is TGTGCCAGCAGCTTACGACACAATCATTCACCCCTCCACTGT. It is translated as CASSLRHNHSPLHC.

The DNA for the CDR3 is TGTGCCAGCATCTCCGGGGGCGACGCTATGAGCAATCAGCCCCAGCATTTT. It yields the protein CASISGGDAMSNQPQHF. The V call is TRBV11-3, the J call TRBJ1-5; D might be TRBD1 (6 bases). V lost 7 bases to trimming and J lost 1 base, with 20 bases between them. The CDR3 is 17 amino acids. Germline CDR1 SGHNT, CDR2 YENEEA.

V gene TRBV19 combines with J gene TRBJ2-3, with 7 positions matching TRBD2. The CDR3 covers 14 residues. Germline V gene lookup returns CDR1 LNHDA and CDR2 SQIVND (reference sequence). After removal of 6 bases from V and 1 base from J, the junction contained 4 bases not matched to a gene. CDR3 bases: TGTGCCAGTAGGCCGGGGAGGGGCACAGATACGCAGTATTTT. It specifies CASRPGRGTDTQYF.

The V call is TRBV2, the J call TRBJ2-1, with TRBD2 matching over 12 bases. The CDR3 loop spans 18 amino acids. The germline gives CDR1 SNHLY, CDR2 FYNNEI. Trimming removed 7 bases from V and 7 bases from J; junction bases left unmatched: 17. Written as DNA, the CDR3 is TGTGCCAGCACCCGTGGGCTAGCGGGGGGGCCATGGGAGAATGAGCAGTTCTTC. It specifies CASTRGLAGGPWENEQFF.

The chain joins TRBV28 to TRBJ2-7, with 10 bases fitting TRBD1. Trimming cost V 2 bases and J 2 bases; bases outside gene matches: 6. This CDR3 is 16 amino acids long. Germline loops: CDR1 MDHEN, CDR2 SYDVKM. This CDR3 reads CASSLQDRGPTYEQYF. The CDR3 region has the DNA TGTGCCAGCAGTTTACAAGACAGGGGGCCTACCTACGAGCAGTACTTC.

This clonotype was counted ten times or more. The J gene is TRBJ1-1, the V gene TRBV7-2, with a weak D call TRBD1 (5 bases). The V end lost 5 bases, the J end lost 11 bases, and 21 bases lay between the germline ends. CDR1 and CDR2 from the germline V gene are SGHTA and FQGNSA. CDR3 length: 14 residues. Written as DNA, the CDR3 is TGTGCCAGCAGCGCCCAGCGGGGTAGGACAATGGCTTTCTTT. This sequence encodes CASSAQRGRTMAFF.

This clonotype was detected many times. This rearrangement joins TRBV7-7 to TRBJ2-1; D ambiguous. The germline V gene has CDR1 SSHAT and CDR2 FNYEAQ (reference sequence). Trimming shortened V by 1 base and J by 7 bases, and 8 bases separated the two germline ends. The CDR3 consists of 13 residues. The CDR3 coding sequence is TGTGCCAGCAGCTTAGGGCAGTTTAATGAGCAGTTCTTC. Protein product: CASSLGQFNEQFF. The full variable domain, in which reference TRBV7-7 and TRBJ2-1 provide the parts outside the CDR3, is GAGVSQSPRYKVTKRGQDVTLRCDPISSHATLYWYQQALGQGPEFLTYFNYEAQPDKSGLPSDRFSAERPEGSISTLTIQRTEQRDSAMYRCASSLGQFNEQFFGPGTRLTVL.

To note about this clonotype: A much larger clone lies a single base off, so this may be a read error. The chain uses TRBV7-8 and TRBJ2-3; a possible D gene is TRBD2 (5 bases). The germline gives CDR1 SGHVS, CDR2 FQNEAQ. This CDR3 has 12 residues. The CDR3 is CARSKTGNTQYF. In DNA form, the CDR3 reads TGTGCCCGCAGTAAAACGGGGAATACGCAGTATTTT.